The clone carrying this TCR beta chain was recorded at least ten times. Its antigen remains unknown. The CDR3 sequence is 15 residues long. Germline-derived CDR1 and CDR2 are SGHAT and FQNNGV. Unmatched junction bases numbered 3, after V lost 0 bases and J lost 6 bases. cDNA carried unique molecular identifiers, and a universal primer site was added by template switching. Via MiXCR, TCRdb re-called the 5' RACE reads, giving one row per CDR3 protein. Of 130,000 to 150,000 distinct CDR3 sequences in the sample, around 3.5% were seen once. These data originate in a study of identical twins. Study-wide results and caveats: Out-of-frame beta sequences exhibited a weaker degree of excess twin sharing.

Sequencing input: memory T cells sorted from blood. J is TRBJ2-1 and V is TRBV11-2, with 9 positions matching TRBD2. The TCR was taken from a man younger than 35 in good health. CDR3 sequence reads: CASSLEGLAVNEQFF. CDR3 nucleotide sequence: TGTGCCAGCAGCTTAGAGGGACTAGCAGTCAATGAGCAGTTCTTC.